This T cell receptor (beta chain) was recorded in a study of shared clonotypes between healthy human individuals (TCRdb year 2020). For the wider study: The cohort included a few men and a couple of women between 18 and 49 years of age. Libraries were prepared and TCR repertoires were sequenced by different laboratories using diverse techniques, in order to increase sequencing depth and limit assay-specific biases. To estimate repertoire size and how much clonotype sharing occurs between individuals, the study deeply sequenced the blood TCR repertoires of 4 to 6 healthy adults. Between about 0.94 and 8.9 billion PBMCs per donor were obtained by leukapheresis. For each donor, three plates each were used for CD4 naive and CD4 memory, two plates were used for CD8 naive, and one plate was used for CD8 memory. Here is what the overall study found, with its caveats: Based on pairwise subsampling, the degree of clonotype sharing among donors was expected to be affected by sequencing depth. About 5% of naive CD4, around 4% of naive CD8, approximately 2% of memory CD4, and around 0.42% of memory CD8 clonotypes were shared across several donors. Only blood was sampled, and tissue TCR repertoires likely differ from those in blood. Compared with non-shared clonotypes, clonotypes shared by all four sorted-subset donors had higher generation probabilities. Incomplete sequencing was indicated by rarefaction of sorted-subset datasets, despite the large sequencing depth. The small number of donors limited the genetic and exposure-history diversity represented. Estimated clonotype richness was generally larger for naive than for memory subsets.

This clone was counted a single time. Its antigen is still unknown. The sample holds no much larger clone one base away, and base qualities are not on file. TCR CDR3 regions were amplified from genomic DNA by multiplex PCR using the deep immunoSEQ assay. For each cell subset, the extracted genomic DNA was distributed evenly across all wells of several immunoSEQ 96-well plates, and each plate served as one replicate. For sorted subsets, around 200 ng genomic DNA, equal to 25,000 to 35,000 T cell genomes, was loaded into each replicate PCR. The purified libraries were quantified using a Qubit 3.0 fluorometer, sized with a Bioanalyzer 2100, and then quantified again using the KAPA Library Quantification kit. Each immunoSEQ 96-well plate was sequenced on its own single-read 150-cycle Illumina NextSeq 550 flow cell. For the original study's pipeline: Because the immunoSEQ output included only junctional sequences and no quality scores, the filtering could not be the same as the filtering used for full-length reads. Sequences were annotated with PyIR, a Python wrapper for IgBLAST v1.9, using IMGT germline references to assign V/J genes and CDR3. Reads were removed for weak V/J assignments (E-value above 1e-6), missing CDR3, stop codons, out-of-frame junctions, or ambiguous translated residues. V3J clonotypes were defined as sequences sharing the same inferred V gene, J gene, and CDR3 amino acid sequence. Percentage overlap between repertoires was calculated by dividing the number of shared unique clonotypes by the size of the smaller repertoire. Repertoire richness was assessed with RTK rarefaction, the Chao1 estimator, and Recon v2.1 estimates of unobserved clonotypes. Generation probabilities were computed with OLGA for all TCRbeta clonotypes obtained by the gDNA method from several donors. TCRdb stores this immuneACCESS table with in-frame sequences only. Part of the clones is absent; in the studies checked, under half of the shortfall reflects unresolved V genes, and no reason is known for the rest. D and trimming come from the DNA, and the V and J calls and clone size come from that table. This sample is represented by 2 million to 2.5 million clones; around 92% of them were singletons. The ten largest clones represent around 0.4% of the sample.

Donors were healthy HIV-negative adults with no recently reported acute infections or vaccinations. Every donor was a Caucasian adult living in Nashville, Tennessee, USA. CD4+ T cells were enriched through magnetic negative selection, after which naive cells were positively selected on CD45RA and the remaining negative fraction served as the memory subset. Blood was obtained by leukapheresis, after which PBMCs were separated by Ficoll-Histopaque density gradient centrifugation and cryopreserved in liquid nitrogen vapor phase. Purity and quantity of every magnetically sorted T cell population were checked by analytical flow cytometry. Genomic DNA was isolated from every sorted fraction and measured by UV absorbance on a Nanodrop 2000c. V is reduced by 4 bases and J by 7 bases, leaving a spacing of 14 bases between them. The CDR3, from cysteine to phenylalanine, totals 13 residues. The kept DNA is CDR3 alone, 39 bases in frame from the first base. The germline V gene supplies CDR1 SGDLS and CDR2 YYNGEE.

Sequenced material: naive CD4+ T cells from PBMCs. The sample's cell subset or site, from its label and the paper: CD45RA+ positively selected. The receptor's source is a young man in good health. Some clones in this sample may be carry-over from other donors' samples. The rearranged segments are TRBV9 and TRBJ1-2; no D gene call is confident. CDR3 sequence: CASSFETRGGYTF. The DNA reads TGTGCCAGCAGCTTTGAGACCCGGGGTGGCTACACCTTC.